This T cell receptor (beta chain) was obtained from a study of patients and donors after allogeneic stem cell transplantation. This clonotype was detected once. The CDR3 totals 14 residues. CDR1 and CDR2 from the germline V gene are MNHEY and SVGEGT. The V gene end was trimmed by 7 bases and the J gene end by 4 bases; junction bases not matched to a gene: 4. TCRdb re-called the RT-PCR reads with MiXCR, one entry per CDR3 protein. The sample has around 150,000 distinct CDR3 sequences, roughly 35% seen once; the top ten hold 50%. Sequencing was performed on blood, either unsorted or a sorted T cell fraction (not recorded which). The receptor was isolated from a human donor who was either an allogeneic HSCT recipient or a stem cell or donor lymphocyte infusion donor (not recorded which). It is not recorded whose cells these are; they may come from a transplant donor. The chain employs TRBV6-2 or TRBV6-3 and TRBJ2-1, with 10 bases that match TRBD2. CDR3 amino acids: CASKIAGGYNEQFF. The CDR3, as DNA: TGTGCCAGCAAAATAGCGGGGGGATACAATGAGCAGTTCTTC.